This T cell receptor beta chain was recovered during a study of T-cell memory formation after mild COVID-19. TCRdb ran MiXCR on the 5' RACE reads and lists one entry per CDR3 protein. The table lists 350,000 to 450,000 distinct CDR3 sequences, roughly a quarter of them singletons. Per the germline V gene, CDR1 is MGHRA and CDR2 is YSYEKL. CDR3 length: 15 residues. Trimming removed 4 bases from V and 2 bases from J, with 15 bases in between. The TCR comes from an adult woman who had mild COVID-19 (a few samples of this study predate the infection). Cell type and time point are not known. The chain joins TRBV4-1 to TRBJ2-7, with TRBD1 as a possible D gene (7 bases). The specimen sequenced was PBMCs or a T cell subset sorted from them (not recorded which). The CDR3 sequence is CASSLRQGGTYEQYF. In nucleotides, the CDR3 is TGCGCCAGCAGCCTACGGCAGGGGGGAACCTACGAGCAGTACTTC.